This is a list of T cell receptor beta chains from one sample in a study of cytomegalovirus exposure and HLA in healthy donors. Here immunoSEQ multiplex PCR was the method, and the copy in TCRdb shows in-frame clones only, minus some. The data show more than 95,000 clones, with about 88% seen just once and about 4.4% held by the top ten. The material sequenced was PBMCs. These receptor sequences come from a man younger than 30 in good health and CMV-seropositive. The CDR3 runs from the conserved cysteine through the conserved F or W. Each record gives: J gene, V gene, D gene, clone size, CDR3 DNA, CDR3 protein. A D gene is named only where the DNA matches it firmly. Clone size is shown for a subset of rows, as once, few, many or a class of expanded clone.

j_gene: TRBJ1-4
v_gene: TRBV6-5
d_gene: TRBD1
abundance: NA
CDR3nt: TGTGCCAGCAGACCTGGGACAGGGGCAGGTGAAAAACTGTTTTTT
CDR3aa: CASRPGTGAGEKLFF

j_gene: TRBJ2-6
v_gene: TRBV6-4
d_gene: NA
abundance: NA
CDR3nt: TGTGCCAGCAGTGAAGGGAGCAGCTCTGGGGCCAACGTCCTGACTTTC
CDR3aa: CASSEGSSSGANVLTF

j_gene: TRBJ1-1
v_gene: TRBV5-1
d_gene: NA
abundance: NA
CDR3nt: TGCGCCAGCAGCTCTGCCACGTCGACAGTGGACACTGAAGCTTTCTTT
CDR3aa: CASSSATSTVDTEAFF

j_gene: TRBJ2-2
v_gene: TRBV28
d_gene: NA
abundance: NA
CDR3nt: TGTGCCAGCAGTTTGGGCAGGGTCCGATCCGGGGAGCTGTTTTTT
CDR3aa: CASSLGRVRSGELFF

j_gene: TRBJ1-2
v_gene: TRBV2
d_gene: NA
abundance: NA
CDR3nt: TGTGCCACATCCTTGGAGGGTGCTGGCTACACCTTC
CDR3aa: CATSLEGAGYTF

j_gene: TRBJ1-2
v_gene: TRBV4-1
d_gene: TRBD1
abundance: NA
CDR3nt: TGCGCCAGCACCCCACTTGGGACAGACTATGGCTACACCTTC
CDR3aa: CASTPLGTDYGYTF

j_gene: TRBJ2-2
v_gene: TRBV5-6
d_gene: TRBD2
abundance: NA
CDR3nt: TGTGCCAGCAGGCGGCGGGGGGAAGGCACCGGGGAGCTGTTTTTT
CDR3aa: CASRRRGEGTGELFF

j_gene: TRBJ1-3
v_gene: TRBV9
d_gene: NA
abundance: NA
CDR3nt: TGTGCCAGCAGCGTGGGAGCCTCTGGAAACACCATATATTTT
CDR3aa: CASSVGASGNTIYF

j_gene: TRBJ2-7
v_gene: TRBV5-5
d_gene: TRBD1
abundance: NA
CDR3nt: TGTGCCAGCAGCTTTACAGGGGACGAGCAGTACTTC
CDR3aa: CASSFTGDEQYF

j_gene: TRBJ2-1
v_gene: TRBV10-3
d_gene: NA
abundance: NA
CDR3nt: TGTGCCAGCCTCGACTCCCCCGATGAGCAGTTCTTC
CDR3aa: CASLDSPDEQFF

j_gene: TRBJ2-2
v_gene: TRBV7-6
d_gene: NA
abundance: NA
CDR3nt: TGTGCCAGCACCTTAGTCGCGAACACCGGGGAGCTGTTTTTT
CDR3aa: CASTLVANTGELFF

j_gene: TRBJ1-2
v_gene: TRBV5-6
d_gene: TRBD1
abundance: NA
CDR3nt: TGTGCCAGCAGCCCCCCCGGACAGGGGAACTATGGCTACACCTTC
CDR3aa: CASSPPGQGNYGYTF

j_gene: TRBJ1-1
v_gene: TRBV28
d_gene: TRBD1
abundance: NA
CDR3nt: TGTGCCAGCAGTTTATCCCCGGGACAGGGGGACACTGAAGCTTTCTTT
CDR3aa: CASSLSPGQGDTEAFF

j_gene: TRBJ1-5
v_gene: TRBV2
d_gene: NA
abundance: once
CDR3nt: TGTGCCAGCAGTTTAGGGGTGGGGCGCAATCAGCCCCAGCATTTT
CDR3aa: CASSLGVGRNQPQHF

j_gene: TRBJ1-2
v_gene: TRBV7-9
d_gene: TRBD1
abundance: NA
CDR3nt: TGTGCCAGCAGCCCACGGACAGGGACGCCTAACTATGGCTACACCTTC
CDR3aa: CASSPRTGTPNYGYTF

j_gene: TRBJ2-3
v_gene: TRBV5-1
d_gene: TRBD1
abundance: NA
CDR3nt: TGCGCCAGCAGCTTACCGGGACAGCCCACAGATACGCAGTATTTT
CDR3aa: CASSLPGQPTDTQYF

j_gene: TRBJ1-2
v_gene: TRBV6-1
d_gene: NA
abundance: once
CDR3nt: TGTGCCAGCAGTGATCCGGGGGGCTATGGCTACACCTTC
CDR3aa: CASSDPGGYGYTF

j_gene: TRBJ1-4
v_gene: TRBV5-6
d_gene: NA
abundance: NA
CDR3nt: TGTGCCAGCACCACAAGTCGAGGATACGAAAAACTGTTTTTT
CDR3aa: CASTTSRGYEKLFF

j_gene: TRBJ2-2
v_gene: TRBV6-5
d_gene: NA
abundance: NA
CDR3nt: TGTGCCAGCAGAATCGGGGAGAGAGCCGGGGAGCTGTTTTTT
CDR3aa: CASRIGERAGELFF

j_gene: TRBJ2-7
v_gene: TRBV11-2
d_gene: TRBD1
abundance: NA
CDR3nt: TGTGCCAGCAGCTTCGGGACAGCATACGAGCAGTACTTC
CDR3aa: CASSFGTAYEQYF

j_gene: TRBJ1-2
v_gene: TRBV7-2
d_gene: TRBD1
abundance: NA
CDR3nt: TGTGCCAGCAGCGCCGACAGGGGGCGCAAAAGCTATGGCTACACCTTC
CDR3aa: CASSADRGRKSYGYTF

j_gene: TRBJ1-5
v_gene: TRBV29-1
d_gene: NA
abundance: NA
CDR3nt: TGCAGCGTTGAAACTAAACAGCCCCAGCATTTT
CDR3aa: CSVETKQPQHF

j_gene: TRBJ2-1
v_gene: TRBV11-1
d_gene: NA
abundance: NA
CDR3nt: TGTGCCAGCAGCCGTAACGGGAACTACAATGAGCAGTTCTTC
CDR3aa: CASSRNGNYNEQFF

j_gene: TRBJ2-5
v_gene: TRBV6-6
d_gene: TRBD2
abundance: NA
CDR3nt: TGTGCCAGCAGCTATTCTAGCGGGGGGACGGAGACCCAGTACTTC
CDR3aa: CASSYSSGGTETQYF

j_gene: TRBJ1-1
v_gene: TRBV5-1
d_gene: NA
abundance: NA
CDR3nt: TGCGCCAGCAGTTATGACGGACAGATGAACACTGAAGCTTTCTTT
CDR3aa: CASSYDGQMNTEAFF

j_gene: TRBJ1-3
v_gene: TRBV2
d_gene: NA
abundance: NA
CDR3nt: TGTGCCAGCAGGGGCCACGACAGACCCTCTGGAAACACCATATATTTT
CDR3aa: CASRGHDRPSGNTIYF

j_gene: TRBJ2-7
v_gene: TRBV6-5
d_gene: TRBD1
abundance: NA
CDR3nt: TGTGCCAGCAGCCCGGGACAGGGGTGGCACGAGCAGTACTTC
CDR3aa: CASSPGQGWHEQYF

j_gene: TRBJ2-5
v_gene: TRBV4-3
d_gene: TRBD2
abundance: once
CDR3nt: TGCGCCAGCAGCCAAGAGCGGGGGGGCCAAGAGACCCAGTACTTC
CDR3aa: CASSQERGGQETQYF

j_gene: TRBJ2-5
v_gene: TRBV18
d_gene: TRBD1
abundance: NA
CDR3nt: TGTGCCAGCTCTCCCCAGGGGGCCTCCCAGGGGACCCAGTACTTC
CDR3aa: CASSPQGASQGTQYF

j_gene: TRBJ1-2
v_gene: TRBV9
d_gene: TRBD1
abundance: NA
CDR3nt: TGTGCCAGCAGCCCAACAGGCTCAGGGGGAGGCTACACCTTC
CDR3aa: CASSPTGSGGGYTF

j_gene: TRBJ2-1
v_gene: TRBV11-3
d_gene: TRBD2
abundance: NA
CDR3nt: TGTGCCAGCAGCTTAGAACGGGGGACTAGTCCCGACAATGAGCAGTTCTTC
CDR3aa: CASSLERGTSPDNEQFF

j_gene: TRBJ1-2
v_gene: TRBV2
d_gene: TRBD1
abundance: few
CDR3nt: TGTGCCCCCAAGGGACAGGGGGGTGGCTACACCTTC
CDR3aa: CAPKGQGGGYTF

j_gene: TRBJ1-5
v_gene: TRBV28
d_gene: TRBD1
abundance: NA
CDR3nt: TGTGCCAGCAGTTTGGGGGCCGACAGGGATGATCAGCCCCAGCATTTT
CDR3aa: CASSLGADRDDQPQHF

j_gene: TRBJ1-5
v_gene: TRBV2
d_gene: TRBD1
abundance: few
CDR3nt: TGTGCCAGCCTAGGGGACAGGGGGTACAATCAGCCCCAGCATTTT
CDR3aa: CASLGDRGYNQPQHF

j_gene: TRBJ2-7
v_gene: TRBV19
d_gene: TRBD1
abundance: NA
CDR3nt: TGTGCCAGCACCGAGTCGGGACAGGGGTCCTACGAGCAGTACTTC
CDR3aa: CASTESGQGSYEQYF

j_gene: TRBJ1-2
v_gene: TRBV4-1
d_gene: TRBD1
abundance: NA
CDR3nt: TGCGCCAGCAGCCGGGACAGGGGTAACTATGGCTACACCTTC
CDR3aa: CASSRDRGNYGYTF

j_gene: TRBJ2-3
v_gene: TRBV18
d_gene: NA
abundance: NA
CDR3nt: TGTGCCAGCTCACGGGCACTCCAAGGTACAGATACGCAGTATTTT
CDR3aa: CASSRALQGTDTQYF

j_gene: TRBJ2-7
v_gene: TRBV15
d_gene: TRBD1
abundance: NA
CDR3nt: TGTGCCACCAGCAGAGATGGGACAGGGGCCGACGAGCAGTACTTC
CDR3aa: CATSRDGTGADEQYF

j_gene: TRBJ2-2
v_gene: TRBV11-2
d_gene: NA
abundance: once
CDR3nt: TGTGCCAGCAGCTTAGAGGCAGGGACCGGGGAGCTGTTTTTT
CDR3aa: CASSLEAGTGELFF

j_gene: TRBJ2-5
v_gene: TRBV6-5
d_gene: TRBD2
abundance: many
CDR3nt: TGTGCCAGCAGTTACTCGACTAGCGGGGGGGAGACCCAGTACTTC
CDR3aa: CASSYSTSGGETQYF

j_gene: TRBJ2-7
v_gene: TRBV30
d_gene: NA
abundance: once
CDR3nt: TGTGCCTGGAGTTCCGGGTTCGCGGGACCTTCCGTCGAGCAGTACTTC
CDR3aa: CAWSSGFAGPSVEQYF